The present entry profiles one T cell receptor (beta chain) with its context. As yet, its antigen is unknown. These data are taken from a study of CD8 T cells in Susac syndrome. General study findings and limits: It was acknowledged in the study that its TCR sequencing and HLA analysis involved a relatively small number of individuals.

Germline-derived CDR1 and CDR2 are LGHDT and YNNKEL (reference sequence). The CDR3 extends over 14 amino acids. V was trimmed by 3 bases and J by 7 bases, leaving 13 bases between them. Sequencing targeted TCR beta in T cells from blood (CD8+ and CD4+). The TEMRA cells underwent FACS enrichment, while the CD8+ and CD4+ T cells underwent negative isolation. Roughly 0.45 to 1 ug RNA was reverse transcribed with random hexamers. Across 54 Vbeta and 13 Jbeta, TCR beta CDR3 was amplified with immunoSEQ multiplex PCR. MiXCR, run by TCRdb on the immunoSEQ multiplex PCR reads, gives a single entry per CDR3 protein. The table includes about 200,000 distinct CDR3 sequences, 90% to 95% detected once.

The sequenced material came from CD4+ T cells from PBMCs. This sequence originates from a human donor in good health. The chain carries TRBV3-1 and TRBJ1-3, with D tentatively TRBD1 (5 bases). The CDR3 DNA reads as TGTGCCAGCAGCCAGAGGGACCGGGGGAACACCATATATTTT. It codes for CASSQRDRGNTIYF.